These T cell receptor beta chains were read from a single sample in a study of cytomegalovirus exposure and HLA in healthy donors. TCRdb's copy holds only in-frame clones and misses some; the assay was immunoSEQ multiplex PCR. The sample comprises tens of thousands of clones, about 71% of which are singletons, and more than 8% rests with the top ten. The sequenced sample was PBMCs. The receptors shown here come from a woman between 50 and 59 years old in good health and CMV-seropositive. Both conserved end residues are part of each CDR3. A D gene is named only where the DNA matches it firmly. Expanded clones get a size class; other rows say once, few or many, or leave the size out.

size	V	J	D	DNA	CDR3
once	TRBV19	TRBJ2-6	-	TGTGCCAGTACCCCCGGGTTGAGCTCTGGGGCCAACGTCCTGACTTTC	CASTPGLSSGANVLTF
few	TRBV6-5	TRBJ1-2	TRBD1	TGTGCCAGCAGAGGGGACAGGCTCGGTGGCTACACCTTC	CASRGDRLGGYTF
few	TRBV5-1	TRBJ2-7	TRBD2	TGCGCCAGCAAGGCCCTAGCGGGGGGCATCTACGAGCAGTACTTC	CASKALAGGIYEQYF
few	TRBV25-1	TRBJ2-7	TRBD1	TGTGCCAGCAGTTCCCACCTGACAGGGGGATCCTACGAGCAGTACTTC	CASSSHLTGGSYEQYF
-	TRBV28	TRBJ1-1	-	TGTGCCAGCCTACCAAAGGGGAGGGGTCGGGGCACTGAAGCTTTCTTT	CASLPKGRGRGTEAFF
-	TRBV21-1	TRBJ1-5	-	TGTGCCAGCAGCAAAATCTTCACCGGGACAGGAAGCAATCAGCCCCAGCATTTT	CASSKIFTGTGSNQPQHF
-	TRBV7-3	TRBJ2-7	-	TGTGCCAGCAGCCCGGGACAAGGGGGCTCCTACGAGCAGTACTTC	CASSPGQGGSYEQYF
-	TRBV2	TRBJ2-5	-	TGTGCCAGCATGTTAGACAGGGGAGGGGAGACCCAGTACTTC	CASMLDRGGETQYF
-	TRBV5-1	TRBJ2-2	-	TGCGCCAGCAGCTTGCAACAGGGTGGGACCGGGGAGCTGTTTTTT	CASSLQQGGTGELFF
few	TRBV5-8	TRBJ1-2	-	TGTGCCAGCAGCTTGGGAGTGGATGGCTACACCTTC	CASSLGVDGYTF
-	TRBV15	TRBJ2-3	TRBD2	TGTGCCACCAGCAGAGATGGGGGGGGATGGGGTTTAACTAGCACAGATACGCAGTATTTT	CATSRDGGGWGLTSTDTQYF
few	TRBV7-6	TRBJ2-2	TRBD1	TGTGCCAGCAGTCCGGGACAGGGTGCCACCGGGGAGCTGTTTTTT	CASSPGQGATGELFF
-	TRBV4-3	TRBJ2-5	-	TGCGCCAGCAGCCAGAGACTAGGATCCCAGACCCAGTACTTC	CASSQRLGSQTQYF
-	TRBV4-1	TRBJ1-1	TRBD1	TGCGCCAGCAGCCAAGGACAGGGGGACACTGAAGCTTTCTTT	CASSQGQGDTEAFF
-	TRBV9	TRBJ1-1	-	TGTGCCAGCAGCGGTCCTCCAGGGATATCTGAAGCTTTCTTT	CASSGPPGISEAFF
-	TRBV5-4	TRBJ2-4	TRBD1	TGTGCCAGCAGCTTCTCAGGAGGGACAGGGCGCCTCTGGTACTTC	CASSFSGGTGRLWYF
-	TRBV14	TRBJ2-6	TRBD1	TGTGCCAGCGGAGGGACAGGGGCTGGGGCCAACGTCCTGACTTTC	CASGGTGAGANVLTF
-	TRBV19	TRBJ1-4	-	TGTGCCAGTAGTGCCGGACAGCTCGCAACTAATGAAAAACTGTTTTTT	CASSAGQLATNEKLFF
-	TRBV4-1	TRBJ1-6	TRBD1	TGCGCCAGCAGCCAGCCGGGACAGGGATCACCCCTCCACTTT	CASSQPGQGSPLHF
-	TRBV19	TRBJ1-5	-	TGTGCCAGTAGGGAGGGACGGGAAATCAATCAGCCCCAGCATTTT	CASREGREINQPQHF
large	TRBV7-9	TRBJ2-1	TRBD2	TGTGCCAGCAACGGGGGGGCCACCTACAATGAGCAGTTCTTC	CASNGGATYNEQFF
-	TRBV5-1	TRBJ2-7	-	TGCGCCAGCAGCTTGGGCGACTACTCCTACGAGCAGTACTTC	CASSLGDYSYEQYF
-	TRBV7-9	TRBJ2-7	-	TGTGCCTTCCCGGAGGGCGGGGGCGGCGAGCAGTACTTC	CAFPEGGGGEQYF
-	TRBV7-6	TRBJ2-1	TRBD2	TGTGCCAGCAGCCCGGAGGGACTAGCGGGAGTCTTCTACAATGAGCAGTTCTTC	CASSPEGLAGVFYNEQFF
few	TRBV4-3	TRBJ2-5	-	TGCGCCAGCAGCCAAGATATACATCCAGAGACCCAGTACTTC	CASSQDIHPETQYF
-	TRBV6-1	TRBJ2-4	-	TGTGCCAGCAGTGATGCAAGGGGCCGAAACATTCAGTACTTC	CASSDARGRNIQYF
-	TRBV9	TRBJ1-4	TRBD1	TGTGCCAGCAGCCCCGGGACAGACATTAATGAAAAACTGTTTTTT	CASSPGTDINEKLFF
few	TRBV10-3	TRBJ1-2	-	TGTGCCATCAGTGAGAGACAGAACTATGGCTACACCTTC	CAISERQNYGYTF
-	TRBV27	TRBJ2-2	TRBD2	TGTGCCAGCAGTTTGCGGGAGGGCCGGTTCGGGGAGCTGTTTTTT	CASSLREGRFGELFF
-	TRBV7-3	TRBJ2-2	-	TGTGCCAGCAGTTACTCCGGGCAGGGCACCGGGGAGCTGTTTTTT	CASSYSGQGTGELFF
-	TRBV28	TRBJ1-6	-	TGTGCCAGCAGTTTACAGCAGGATTATAATTCACCCCTCCACTTT	CASSLQQDYNSPLHF